This T cell receptor beta chain derives from a study of cytomegalovirus exposure and HLA in healthy donors. Across the whole study: The same platform was used for the 100 to 150 validation repertoires and the roughly 680 first-cohort repertoires, a later analysis reported. Overall study results and limits: According to a subsequent analysis, TCR clusters identified in the first cohort showed a tendency to co-occur across the approximately 120 validation repertoires.

The data were produced by immunoSEQ multiplex PCR, yet TCRdb's version contains in-frame clones alone and is incomplete. Among approximately 140,000 clones listed, 70% to 90% were seen once. The CDR3 has 15 residues. Germline V gene data show CDR1 as SNHLY and CDR2 as FYNNEI. Germline trimming cut 8 bases from V and 1 base from J; bases unmatched to any gene: 7. The donors formed part of the roughly 120-subject validation cohort, distinct from the roughly 700-subject first cohort. A remark on this clone: Its target is unknown.

The clonotype was recovered from a woman between 25 and 40 years old in good health and CMV-seronegative. The chain employs TRBV2 and TRBJ1-1, with 10 bases matching TRBD1. Sequenced: PBMCs. The CDR3 protein is CASARQGAANTEAFF. The CDR3 bases are TGTGCCAGCGCGAGACAGGGGGCGGCGAACACTGAAGCTTTCTTT.